The present entry profiles one TCR beta chain with its context. Its antigen is currently not known. Base qualities are not at hand, and no much larger clone is one base apart. The library was prepared using the immunoSEQ multiplex PCR assay. Drawn from immuneACCESS, this table holds only the in-frame rearrangements with V and J called that TCRdb kept. Clones are partly lost; checked studies trace under half to an unresolved V gene and leave the rest unexplained. The sample table holds almost 550,000 clones, of which around three quarters were seen once. About 0.013% of the sample rests with the top ten. From the cysteine up to the phenylalanine, the CDR3 has a length of 15 residues. Only the CDR3 region is kept as DNA, spanning 45 bases read in frame from base 1. Trimming leaves V shorter by 3 bases and J shorter by 0 bases, with the junction holding 2 bases beyond the gene matches. CDR1 SGHDN and CDR2 FVKESK are derived from the germline V gene.

The sample belongs to a study of shared T cell receptors in the human thymus (dated by TCRdb to the early 2020s). Background on the whole study: The study investigated the way shared, self-reactive T-cell receptor alpha chains are produced in the human thymus.

The data also belong to a second study, concerning human thymus T cells. The second study also describes: Immunologically healthy infants undergoing open corrective cardiac surgery for congenital heart defects in Finland were used as donors. Thymus tissue was collected as surgical resects that were removed during corrective cardiac surgery. Both the thymic and the peripheral blood repertoires appeared to show biased V and J gene segment usage. The related research found that thymic TCR repertoires overlapped highly between unrelated individuals. The study characterized TCR alpha and beta repertoires from under ten infant thymus samples and a few related peripheral blood samples. The cohort included more than five male and a couple of female infants, with donor ages spanning 7 to 244 days. After being mechanically released from the tissue, thymocytes were kept at -70 degrees C in pellets of about 9-32 million cells. A QIAsymphony instrument was used to extract genomic DNA from the frozen cell pellets. The immunoSEQ multiplex PCR assay was used to amplify the TCRB and TCRAD loci from a standardized amount of quality-controlled genomic DNA. Amplicons spanned the V(D)J region at a length sufficient to cover the CDR3 and identify V and J genes. The amplicons were sequenced on an Illumina platform via the commercial immunoSEQ service. Primer bias and sequencing errors were corrected as previously described, and TCRAD and TCRB were defined on the basis of the IMGT database. The repertoires were analysed using immunoSEQ Analyzer 3.0 and VDJTools for basic statistics, V/J segment usage, diversity estimates, rarefaction and pairwise overlap. Chao1, ChaoE, Efron-Thisted, Shannon and inverse Simpson indices were used to estimate diversity, which was also estimated on datasets down-sampled to the smallest sample. For repertoire overlap, CDR3 nucleotide sequence, V gene and J gene had to match strictly, and clustering was done by Jaccard-based multidimensional scaling. On average, about 800,000 unique TCRB clonotypes were obtained from thymus samples, compared with 75,000 to 90,000 from blood samples.

The V gene is TRBV14 and the J gene is TRBJ1-1; TRBD1 agrees with 9 junctional bases. The sample taken for sequencing was thymocytes. The receptor's source is a boy under three years old with a congenital heart defect. Donor details come from another sample of the same person, matched by shared clones. The nucleotide sequence is TGTGCCAGCAGCCAGTGGACAGGGGTGAACACTGAAGCTTTCTTT. It translates as CASSQWTGVNTEAFF.